These T cell receptor beta chains were read from a single sample in a study of shared clonotypes between healthy human individuals. Measured with immunoSEQ multiplex PCR; TCRdb has only the in-frame clones, and not every one. The sample lists around 640,000 clones, 96% occurring once. Specimen: naive CD8+ T cells sorted from blood. These TCRs come from a woman between 25 and 40 years old in good health. The CDR3 runs from the conserved cysteine through the conserved F or W. The D gene is left open where the match is weak. Clone size is shown for a subset of rows, as once, few, many or a class of expanded clone.

TRBD2,TRBJ2-7,TRBV7-9,.,TGTGCCAGCAGCTTAGCGGGACTAGCGGGAGGGCCCTCGGACTACGAGCAGTACTTC,CASSLAGLAGGPSDYEQYF
TRBD2,TRBJ2-3,TRBV6-6,.,TGTGCCAGCACCCGACTAGCGGGAGGCTTCACAGATACGCAGTATTTT,CASTRLAGGFTDTQYF
.,TRBJ2-5,TRBV5-4,.,TGTGCCAGCAGCTTTGGACAGGGAGGGGAGACCCAGTACTTC,CASSFGQGGETQYF
.,TRBJ1-6,TRBV2,.,TGTGCCAGCAGCTCGGAGAGCTCCTATAATTCACCCCTCCACTTT,CASSSESSYNSPLHF
TRBD2,TRBJ2-7,TRBV5-6,.,TGTGCCAGCAGCTTGATCACTAGCGACTACGAGCAGTACTTC,CASSLITSDYEQYF
TRBD2,TRBJ2-3,TRBV27,.,TGTGCCAGCAGTTTATTCCCGGCTAGCGGGAGCACAGATACGCAGTATTTT,CASSLFPASGSTDTQYF
TRBD1,TRBJ2-7,TRBV5-5,once,TGTGCCAGCAGCTCCCGGAGCACAGGGGGCAGAGAGCAGTACTTC,CASSSRSTGGREQYF
TRBD1,TRBJ2-5,TRBV19,.,TGTGCCACCTGGGACAGGGGGAGGGAGACCCAGTACTTC,CATWDRGRETQYF
TRBD2,TRBJ2-2,TRBV5-4,.,TGTGCCATCCCCCTCCCACTAGCGGGAGTGACCGGGGAGCTGTTTTTT,CAIPLPLAGVTGELFF
.,TRBJ2-3,TRBV27,.,TGTGCCAGCAGTTTCCCAGGCTATACGCAGTATTTT,CASSFPGYTQYF